Sequencing of this T cell receptor (beta chain) was carried out in a study of T cells in Graves' hyperthyroidism and ophthalmopathy. The investigators amplified TCR beta CDR3 regions from RNA transcripts. When the TCR CDR3 underwent first-round RT-PCR, the HTBI primer set was used. TCRdb redid the calling of the multiplex PCR reads with MiXCR, one entry per CDR3 protein. This sample has nearly 600,000 distinct CDR3 sequences, with approximately 15% found just once. Study-level points and caveats: A model of 13 V-J pairs discriminated ophthalmopathy from stable hyperthyroidism.

Patients were aged 18 to 65, had disease duration under 2 months, and had newly diagnosed hyperthyroidism. Diagnosis rested on symptoms, serum thyroxine and TRAb, thyroid ultrasound, and orbital computed tomography. From under 12 ml of fresh peripheral blood, PBMCs were isolated. Comments on this clonotype: The antigen remains undetermined.

This receptor was obtained from a woman under 40 with Graves' hyperthyroidism that later progressed to Graves' ophthalmopathy. The sample comprised blood.

Here the CDR3 reads CASGFSPLPEAFF. The CDR3 DNA follows: TGTGCTAGTGGTTTTTCCCCGCTTCCTGAAGCTTTCTTT. V and J are TRBV12-5 and TRBJ1-1, with no clear D. This CDR3 is built from 13 residues. Germline V CDR1 and CDR2: LGHNT, FRNRAP. V gave up 3 bases and J gave up 6 bases, with 11 bases separating them.